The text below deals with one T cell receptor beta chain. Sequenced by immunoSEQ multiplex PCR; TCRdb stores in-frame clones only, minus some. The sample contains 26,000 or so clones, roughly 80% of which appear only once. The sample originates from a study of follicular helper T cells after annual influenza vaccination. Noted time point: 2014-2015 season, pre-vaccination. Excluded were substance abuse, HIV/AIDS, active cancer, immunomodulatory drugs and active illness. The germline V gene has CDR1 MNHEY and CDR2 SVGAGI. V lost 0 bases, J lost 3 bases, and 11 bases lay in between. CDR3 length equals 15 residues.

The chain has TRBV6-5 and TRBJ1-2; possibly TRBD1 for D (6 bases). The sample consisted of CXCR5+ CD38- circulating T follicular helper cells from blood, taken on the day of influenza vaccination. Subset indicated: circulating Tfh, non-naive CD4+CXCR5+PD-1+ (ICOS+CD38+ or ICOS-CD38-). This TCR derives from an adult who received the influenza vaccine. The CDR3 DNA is TGTGCCAGCAGTTACTCGACGAAGGGGGACTATGGCTACACCTTC. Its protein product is CASSYSTKGDYGYTF.